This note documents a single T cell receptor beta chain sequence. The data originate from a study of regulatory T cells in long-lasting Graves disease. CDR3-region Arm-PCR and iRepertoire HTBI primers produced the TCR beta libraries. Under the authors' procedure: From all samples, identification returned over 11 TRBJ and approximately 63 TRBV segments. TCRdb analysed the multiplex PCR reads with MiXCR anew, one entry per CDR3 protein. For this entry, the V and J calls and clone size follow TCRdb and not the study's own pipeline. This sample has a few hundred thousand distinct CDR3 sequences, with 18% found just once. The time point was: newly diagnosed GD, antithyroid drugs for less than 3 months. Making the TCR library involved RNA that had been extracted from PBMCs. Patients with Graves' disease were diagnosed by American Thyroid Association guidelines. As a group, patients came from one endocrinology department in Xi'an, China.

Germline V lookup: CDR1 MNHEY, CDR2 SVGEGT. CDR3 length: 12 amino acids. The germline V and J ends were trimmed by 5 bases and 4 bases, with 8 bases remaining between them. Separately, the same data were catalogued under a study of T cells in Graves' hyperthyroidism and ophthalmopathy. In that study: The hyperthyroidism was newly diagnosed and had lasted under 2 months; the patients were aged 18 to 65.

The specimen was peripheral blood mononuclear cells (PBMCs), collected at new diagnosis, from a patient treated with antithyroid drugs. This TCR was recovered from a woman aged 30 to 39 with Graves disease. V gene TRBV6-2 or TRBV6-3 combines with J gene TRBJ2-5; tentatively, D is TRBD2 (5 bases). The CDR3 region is CASSELGETQYF. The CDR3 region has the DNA TGTGCCAGCAGTGAACTAGGAGAGACCCAGTACTTC.